This is a list of T cell receptor beta chains from one sample in a study of blood T cell repertoires in COVID-19. Produced via immunoSEQ multiplex PCR; TCRdb's table is partial and in-frame only. The sample holds 100,000 to 130,000 clones, roughly four fifths seen once. Sequenced input: peripheral blood. Receptor source: a woman in her sixties or seventies with acute or convalescent COVID-19. Both conserved end residues are part of each CDR3. The D gene is left open where the match is weak. Clone size is given for some rows only: seen once, a few or many times, or a class if the clone is expanded.

TRBJ1-3	TRBD1	TRBV7-2	once	CASSLVGGDSRGNTIYF	TGTGCCAGCAGCTTAGTAGGAGGGGACAGTCGTGGAAACACCATATATTTT
TRBJ2-2	TRBD1	TRBV2	.	CAIAAGDRDTGELFF	TGTGCCATAGCGGCGGGGGACAGGGATACCGGGGAGCTGTTTTTT
TRBJ2-5	.	TRBV30	once	CAWSRETQYF	TGTGCCTGGAGCCGGGAGACCCAGTACTTC
TRBJ2-1	.	TRBV9	.	CASSVSGLPSSYNEQFF	TGTGCCAGCAGCGTATCTGGACTACCAAGCTCCTACAATGAGCAGTTCTTC
TRBJ1-1	.	TRBV9	.	CASSPEDGNMNTEAFF	TGTGCCAGCAGCCCGGAGGACGGAAATATGAACACTGAAGCTTTCTTT
TRBJ1-2	.	TRBV7-3	.	CASGRASYGYTF	TGTGCCAGCGGGAGGGCTAGCTATGGCTACACCTTC
TRBJ1-1	.	TRBV10-3	.	CAISRGGGITEAFF	TGTGCCATCAGTCGCGGGGGAGGGATAACTGAAGCTTTCTTT
TRBJ2-3	.	TRBV12-3/TRBV12-4	.	CASSLTDTQYF	TGTGCCAGCAGTCTCACAGATACGCAGTATTTT
TRBJ1-4	.	TRBV5-1	.	CASSLDRANEKLFF	TGCGCCAGCAGCTTGGACAGGGCTAATGAAAAACTGTTTTTT
TRBJ1-2	.	TRBV19	.	CASSSGTYSPYGYTF	TGTGCCAGTAGTAGTGGGACTTACTCCCCCTATGGCTACACCTTC
TRBJ1-3	TRBD1	TRBV10-3	.	CAIRTLGTASGNTIYF	TGTGCCATCAGAACACTTGGGACAGCCTCTGGAAACACCATATATTTT
TRBJ1-2	.	TRBV6-2/TRBV6-3	.	CASSSEGSSRGYTF	TGTGCCAGCAGTTCGGAGGGATCTTCGAGAGGCTACACCTTC
TRBJ1-5	.	TRBV23-1	.	CASSPDRFNQPQHF	TGCGCCAGCAGCCCCGACAGGTTCAATCAGCCCCAGCATTTT
TRBJ2-1	TRBD2	TRBV4-2	.	CASSHERGSGGANEQFF	TGTGCCAGCAGCCACGAGCGGGGAAGCGGGGGGGCTAATGAGCAGTTCTTC
TRBJ2-2	TRBD2	TRBV5-5	.	CASSRGLAGGPGELFF	TGTGCCAGCAGCCGCGGACTAGCGGGGGGTCCCGGGGAGCTGTTTTTT
TRBJ1-1	.	TRBV7-8	.	CASSLGGYGEAFF	TGTGCCAGCAGCTTAGGAGGTTATGGCGAAGCTTTCTTT
TRBJ1-5	.	TRBV5-1	.	CASSLTPADQPQHF	TGCGCCAGCAGCTTGACCCCCGCGGATCAGCCCCAGCATTTT
TRBJ2-7	TRBD2	TRBV28	.	CASSLTGRSYEQYF	TGTGCCAGCAGTTTAACCGGGAGGTCCTACGAGCAGTACTTC
TRBJ2-2	.	TRBV10-3	.	CAINRDIANTGELFF	TGTGCCATCAACCGGGACATAGCGAACACCGGGGAGCTGTTTTTT
TRBJ1-6	TRBD1	TRBV27	.	CASSLGTGYNSPLHF	TGTGCCAGCAGTTTAGGGACAGGCTATAATTCACCCCTCCACTTT
TRBJ1-1	TRBD1	TRBV28	.	CASSLGQGITEAFF	TGTGCCAGCAGTTTAGGACAGGGGATCACTGAAGCTTTCTTT
TRBJ2-7	.	TRBV19	.	CASSITQVSYEQYF	TGTGCCAGTAGTATAACACAGGTCTCCTACGAGCAGTACTTC
TRBJ2-3	TRBD1	TRBV7-6	.	CASSLDREADTQYF	TGTGCCAGCAGCTTGGACAGGGAGGCAGATACGCAGTATTTT
TRBJ1-1	TRBD1	TRBV2	.	CASSGQGTGGAFF	TGTGCCAGCAGTGGACAGGGAACGGGTGGGGCTTTCTTT
TRBJ1-1	.	TRBV5-5	.	CASSRDNMNTEAFF	TGTGCCAGCAGCAGAGACAACATGAACACTGAAGCTTTCTTT
TRBJ1-5	.	TRBV27	.	CASSLSGGNQPQHF	TGTGCCAGCAGTTTATCGGGAGGCAATCAGCCCCAGCATTTT
TRBJ2-3	TRBD1	TRBV7-6	.	CASSLQTGGVDTQYF	TGTGCCAGCAGCCTTCAGACAGGGGGCGTAGATACGCAGTATTTT
TRBJ2-5	.	TRBV7-9	.	CASSLDFRQGGQETQYF	TGTGCCAGCAGCTTAGACTTCCGGCAGGGTGGGCAAGAGACCCAGTACTTC
TRBJ1-2	TRBD1	TRBV27	few	CASRPDRQGAGYTF	TGTGCCAGCAGACCTGATAGACAGGGGGCCGGCTACACCTTC
TRBJ1-1	TRBD1	TRBV6-5	.	CASSYADRGFEAFF	TGTGCCAGCAGTTACGCGGACAGGGGGTTTGAAGCTTTCTTT
TRBJ1-4	.	TRBV30	.	CAWKHRQANEKLFF	TGTGCCTGGAAGCACAGGCAGGCTAATGAAAAACTGTTTTTT
TRBJ2-3	TRBD2	TRBV7-2	.	CASSFSGGAATDTQYF	TGTGCCAGCAGCTTCAGCGGGGGGGCCGCGACAGATACGCAGTATTTT
TRBJ2-2	TRBD1	TRBV19	.	CASRRGGPNTGELFF	TGTGCCAGTAGAAGAGGGGGCCCGAACACCGGGGAGCTGTTTTTT
TRBJ1-5	.	TRBV28	.	CATAGGAGSNQPQHF	TGTGCCACCGCAGGAGGGGCGGGCAGCAATCAGCCCCAGCATTTT
TRBJ2-2	TRBD2	TRBV5-1	.	CASSLTSGMFGELFF	TGCGCCAGCAGCTTGACTAGCGGGATGTTCGGGGAGCTGTTTTTT